This T cell receptor (beta chain) was profiled in a study of shared clonotypes between healthy human individuals. The table came from immunoSEQ multiplex PCR; TCRdb's copy has only in-frame clones and leaves some out. This table has millions of clones, 85% to 95% appearing once. Germline V gene lookup returns CDR1 MNHEY and CDR2 SVGAGI. The J segment lost 3 bases and the V segment lost 2 bases, leaving 6 bases of the junction unmatched. The CDR3 totals 16 residues. The sample taken for sequencing was naive CD4+ T cells sorted from blood. The subset was: CD45RA+ positively selected. V and J are TRBV6-5 and TRBJ1-3, with 8 bases fitting TRBD1. This TCR came from a man aged 18 to 30 in good health. Here the CDR3 reads CASSYETGARGNTIYF. CDR3 bases: TGTGCCAGCAGTTACGAGACAGGGGCCCGTGGAAACACCATATATTTT.